This record looks at one T cell receptor beta chain sequence and its context. Its target is not known. These data come from a study of cytomegalovirus exposure and HLA in healthy donors. Study-level results: Later analysis associated a missense DCLRE1C variant with TCR beta V- and J-gene trimming. For most TCR sequences rarity was the rule, although some public TCRs occurred in many donors.

The primer mix had 60 Vbeta and 13 Jbeta primers. Clones were read by immunoSEQ multiplex PCR, and TCRdb kept only the in-frame ones, dropping some. The sample lists under 100,000 clones, approximately 70% occurring once. CDR3 length equals 15 residues. The V gene's germline CDR1 is SGHVS and CDR2 FQNEAQ. V lost 3 bases and J lost 9; bases outside the gene matches: 5. Everyone who donated was a healthy bone marrow donor. The material sequenced was PBMCs. This sequence originates from a woman aged 50 to 60 in good health and CMV-seropositive. The V call is TRBV7-8, the J call TRBJ1-6; 10 nucleotides line up with TRBD1. This CDR3 is CASSLSGTGVSPLHF. CDR3 DNA: TGTGCCAGCAGCTTGTCCGGGACAGGGGTTTCACCCCTCCACTTT.